These 20 T cell receptor beta chains share one sample of origin, sequenced in a study of T-cell reconstitution after alpha-beta-depleted transplantation in children. As it was prepared, the TCRbeta library received unique molecular identifiers. MiXCR was run by TCRdb on the PCR reads, yielding one entry per CDR3 protein. Of 360,000 or so distinct CDR3 sequences listed, about a fifth are singletons. Sequenced material: PBMCs from the stem cell graft donor, taken from the stem cell graft. The source is a human donor who donated a stem cell graft to a child with acute myeloid leukemia.

The chain uses TRBV4-3 and TRBJ1-5, with D unresolved. This CDR3 spans 15 amino acids. Trimming took off 4 bases at V and 1 base at J, with 11 bases between the two ends. The germline V gene encodes CDR1 LGHNA and CDR2 YSLEER. CDR3 amino acids: CASSLGLGSNQPQHF. The CDR3 DNA sequence: TGCGCCAGCAGCCTAGGACTAGGGAGCAATCAGCCCCAGCATTTT.

This clonotype has only a few counts. V gene TRBV20-1 combines with J gene TRBJ2-1; 9 nucleotides match TRBD2. Trimming took 1 base from V and 5 from J; bases not matched to a gene: 12. The CDR3 has 17 residues. The V gene's germline CDR1 is DFQATT and CDR2 SNEGSKA (reference sequence). The CDR3 nucleotides read TGCAGTGCTAGAGGGGAAAGCGGGAGGCCCACCAACAATGAGCAGTTCTTC. It specifies CSARGESGRPTNNEQFF.

V and J are TRBV24-1 and TRBJ2-5; 7 bases fit TRBD1. Germline V gene lookup returns CDR1 KGHDR and CDR2 SFDVKD. The CDR3 has 13 amino acids. V lost 4 bases and J lost 4; bases outside the gene matches: 2. The chain's CDR3 is CATSDHRGETQYF. The CDR3 DNA sequence: TGTGCCACCAGTGACCACAGGGGAGAGACCCAGTACTTC.

This clonotype was seen many times. The genes are TRBV12-3 or TRBV12-4 and TRBJ2-1, with 13 bases identical to TRBD2. The CDR3 extends over 18 amino acids. The trim removed 6 bases at V and 0 bases at J, leaving 8 bases unmatched. The CDR3 spells CASRRRGLAGSSYNEQFF. The CDR3 DNA follows: TGTGCCAGCAGACGACGGGGACTAGCGGGGAGCTCCTACAATGAGCAGTTCTTC.

This clonotype was detected ten times or more. V and J are TRBV29-1 and TRBJ2-7; TRBD1 agrees at 8 bases. With V trimmed by 7 bases and J by 0 bases, 8 bases remained unmatched. The CDR3 extends over 14 amino acids. Germline assignment: CDR1 SQVTM and CDR2 ANQGSEA. As DNA, the CDR3 is TGCAGCGCCGGCGACAGGGGTGGCTCCTACGAGCAGTACTTC. This translates into CSAGDRGGSYEQYF.

Ten or more counts support this clonotype. The V gene is TRBV6-1, the J gene TRBJ2-7, with D perhaps given as TRBD1 or TRBD2 (5 bases each). The CDR3 loop spans 15 amino acids. V was shortened by 6 bases and J by 6 bases, with 21 bases between the two germline ends. Germline V gene data show CDR1 as MNHNS and CDR2 as SASEGT. CDR3 bases: TGTGCCAGCAGACAAAGCGGCACCAGGGCTGGCGAGCAGTACTTC. Translation gives CASRQSGTRAGEQYF.

This chain uses TRBV7-9 with TRBJ2-1; 7 bases are a match to TRBD1. Germline CDR1 and CDR2: SEHNR and FQNEAQ (reference sequence). The CDR3 is 15 amino acids. Unmatched junction bases numbered 5, after V lost 4 bases and J lost 2 bases. This CDR3 is CASSSGQRPYNEQFF. The CDR3 nucleotides are TGTGCCAGCAGCTCGGGACAGAGACCCTACAATGAGCAGTTCTTC.

This clonotype has more than one count but fewer than ten. The V call is TRBV5-6, the J call TRBJ2-3, with D possibly being TRBD1 or TRBD2 (5 bases each). The CDR3 consists of 15 residues. Trimming pared 4 bases from V and 3 bases from J, leaving 15 bases between. Germline V gene lookup returns CDR1 SGHDT and CDR2 YYEEEE. As DNA, the CDR3 is TGTGCCAGCAGCAGCTGGGGGAGTCGAACAGATACGCAGTATTTT. Its protein product is CASSSWGSRTDTQYF.

There are many counts of this clonotype. This rearrangement joins TRBV29-1 to TRBJ2-7; 9 nucleotides agree with TRBD1. CDR1 and CDR2 from the germline V gene are SQVTM and ANQGSEA. The CDR3 has 14 amino acids. V shed 6 bases and J 4 bases; nucleotides not matched to a gene: 10. CDR3 nucleotide sequence: TGCAGCGTAGAACGACAGGGGGTGGATTACGAGCAGTACTTC. Its protein is CSVERQGVDYEQYF.

The genes are TRBV10-2 and TRBJ2-7; 12 positions match TRBD2. V trimming: 1 base; J trimming: 2 bases; junction bases outside the gene matches: 6. The germline V gene encodes CDR1 WSHSY and CDR2 SAAADI. This CDR3 has 17 residues. CDR3 in amino acids: CASSELSSGRGTYEQYF. The CDR3 DNA reads TGCGCCAGCAGTGAGTTGTCTAGCGGGAGGGGAACCTACGAGCAGTACTTC.

This clonotype appeared many times. The CDR3 DNA follows: TGTGCCAGCAGCCCACTAGCGGGAGGGCCCCAGACGCAGTATTTT. Its translation is CASSPLAGGPQTQYF. The chain links TRBV28 to TRBJ2-3; 13 bases are shared with TRBD2. This CDR3 spans 15 amino acids. Germline loops: CDR1 MDHEN, CDR2 SYDVKM. The V segment lost 6 bases and the J segment 9 bases; nucleotides outside the gene matches: 9.

In regard to this clonotype: A much larger clone differs from this one at a single base, so this may be a read error. The chain uses TRBV27 and TRBJ2-1, with 10 bases aligning to TRBD1. V was pared by 11 bases and J by 4 bases, with 11 bases of the junction left unmatched. Germline V lookup: CDR1 MNHEY, CDR2 SMNVEV (reference sequence). CDR3 length equals 15 residues. The CDR3, as DNA: TGTGCCTGCAACATTAGGGGACAGGGGTACAATGAGCAGTTCTTC. Protein: CACNIRGQGYNEQFF.

The CDR3 reads CASSYVRRNQPQHF. In DNA, the CDR3 is TGTGCCAGCAGTTACGTCAGAAGAAATCAGCCCCAGCATTTT. V usage is TRBV6-2 or TRBV6-3 and J usage is TRBJ1-5, with D unclear. Trimming stripped 2 bases from V and 4 bases from J, with 9 bases between. This CDR3 is 14 amino acids long. CDR1 and CDR2 from the germline V gene are MNHEY and SVGEGT.

This clonotype has only a few counts. V gene TRBV20-1 combines with J gene TRBJ1-4, with D unresolved. V lost 0 bases, J lost 0 bases, and 11 bases lay in between. This CDR3 has 16 residues. CDR1 DFQATT and CDR2 SNEGSKA come from the germline V gene (reference sequence). This CDR3 reads CSARDGPSPTNEKLFF. CDR3 in DNA: TGCAGTGCTAGAGATGGGCCGAGTCCAACTAATGAAAAACTGTTTTTT.

The genes are TRBV9 and TRBJ2-1, with D perhaps TRBD2 (6 bases). This CDR3 spans 19 amino acids. V was clipped by 5 bases and J by 7 bases, with 31 bases between them. Germline loops: CDR1 SGDLS, CDR2 YYNGEE. The CDR3 protein is CASSRSGIHSRGKLNEQFF. CDR3 sequence (DNA): TGTGCCAGCAGTCGATCCGGGATCCACTCCCGGGGGAAACTAAATGAGCAGTTCTTC.

V gene TRBV29-1 combines with J gene TRBJ1-1, with D possibly TRBD1 on 6 matching bases. Germline loops: CDR1 SQVTM, CDR2 ANQGSEA. This CDR3 has 15 residues. Deletions cut 4 bases from V and 6 bases from J, with 21 bases between. CDR3 sequence reads: CSVVVVGAFDAEAFF. The CDR3 DNA sequence: TGCAGCGTTGTGGTTGTGGGGGCCTTCGACGCTGAAGCTTTCTTT.

This clonotype was observed many times. V usage is TRBV5-1 and J usage is TRBJ2-5; 9 bases map to TRBD1. J was trimmed by 5 bases and V by 4 bases; bases with no gene match: 6. This CDR3 has 14 residues. Per germline, CDR1 SGHRS and CDR2 YFSETQ. The CDR3 coding sequence is TGCGCCAGCAGCGAACAGGGGGCTGGGGAGACCCAGTACTTC. This sequence encodes CASSEQGAGETQYF.

The chain is built from TRBV7-9 and TRBJ2-5; a possible D gene is TRBD1 (5 bases). V lost 4 bases and J lost 3, with 9 bases in between. This CDR3 comprises 13 residues. The germline V gene has CDR1 SEHNR and CDR2 FQNEAQ (reference sequence). The CDR3 spells CASSSAGKETQYF. The CDR3 coding sequence is TGTGCCAGCAGCTCGGCAGGGAAAGAGACCCAGTACTTC.

This clonotype turned up a few times. V is TRBV20-1 and J is TRBJ2-3; 7 bases map to TRBD2. This CDR3 is 16 amino acids long. Germline CDR1 DFQATT, CDR2 SNEGSKA (reference sequence). V trimming: 0 bases; J trimming: 0 bases; junction bases outside the gene matches: 6. CDR3 sequence: CSARDPGTKSTDTQYF. The DNA for the CDR3 is TGCAGTGCTAGAGATCCCGGGACTAAAAGCACAGATACGCAGTATTTT.

This chain connects TRBV12-3 or TRBV12-4 to TRBJ2-7; TRBD2 might be the D (5 bases). The CDR3 is 12 amino acids. V shed 8 bases and J shed 7 bases, with 15 bases lying between them. CDR3 region: CASRLSSGEQYF. The DNA of the CDR3 is TGTGCCAGCCGTCTGAGCTCGGGAGAGCAGTACTTC.